One sample yielded the 23 T cell receptor beta chains listed below, sequenced in a study of tissue T cells after allogeneic stem cell transplantation. The method was immunoSEQ multiplex PCR; TCRdb's version includes in-frame clones alone and lacks a portion of them. The repertoire consists of 20,000 to 25,000 clones, with roughly three quarters occurring once and the leading ten covering about 0.38%. Sample: blood. The receptors derive from a female BALB/c mouse in good health. MHC haplotype here: H2-d.

Turning to this clone: Here the gene names and germline are mouse. The read stops 1 residue short of the end of the CDR3; the missing end is completed from the germline J gene. The chain couples TRBV13-2 to TRBJ2-7; possibly TRBD2 for D (6 bases). In germline, CDR1 is NNHNN, CDR2 SYGAGS (reference sequence). Between the trimmed V and J ends, which lost 1 base and 2 bases, there was a span of 10 bases. The CDR3 length is 14 residues. The DNA read from the CDR3 is TGTGCCAGCGGTGATCGGGCTGGGGCCTATGAACAGTAC. Its protein is CASGDRAGAYEQY. In full, the CDR3 is CASGDRAGAYEQYF.

A word on this clone: Gene names are mouse gene names. The DNA ends 1 residue before the CDR3 does, and the rest of the CDR3 is filled in from the germline J gene. The chain carries TRBV19 and TRBJ2-4, with 9 bases that match TRBD2. The V segment lost 3 bases and the J segment 0 bases; nucleotides outside the gene matches: 5. Per the germline V gene, CDR1 is FNHDT and CDR2 is SITEND (reference sequence). The CDR3 totals 16 residues. Here the CDR3 reads CASSTPGLGSQNTLYF. CDR3 DNA (partial): TGTGCCAGCAGTACACCGGGACTGGGTAGTCAAAACACCTTGTAC.

A note on this clone: Genes here carry mouse names. From the germline J gene comes the end of the CDR3, since the read stops 1 residue before it. The chain links TRBV14 to TRBJ2-1; D perhaps matches TRBD1 (5 bases). CDR3 length equals 14 residues. Deletions cut 5 bases from V and 0 bases from J, with 9 bases between. Germline V CDR1 and CDR2: SGHDT, FRDEAV. The covered CDR3 bases are TGTGCCAGCAGGGACACCCGTAACTATGCTGAGCAGTTC. As protein: CASRDTRNYAEQF. The full CDR3 sequence reads CASRDTRNYAEQFF.

To note about this clone: The listed genes are named as in mouse. The CDR3 is cut off 1 residue early in the read; its end comes from the germline J gene. The chain combines TRBV2 with TRBJ2-5; the match to TRBD2 covers 10 bases. Per the germline V gene, CDR1 is LGHNA and CDR2 is YSYQKL. J was trimmed by 5 bases and V by 2 bases; bases with no gene match: 4. The CDR3 spans 15 residues. CDR3 DNA (partial): TGTGCCAGCAGCCAACCTGGGGGGGCGCTAGACACCCAGTAC. Amino acid sequence: CASSQPGGALDTQY. The full CDR3 sequence reads CASSQPGGALDTQYF.

Comments on this clone: Germline and genes here are mouse. From the germline J gene comes the end of the CDR3, since the read stops 1 residue before it. The V call is TRBV14, the J call TRBJ2-5; 7 nucleotides match TRBD2. The CDR3 runs 15 residues. V lost 1 base to trimming and J lost 0 bases; unmatched junction nucleotides: 2. Germline CDR1 reads SGHDT; CDR2 reads FRDEAV. Partial CDR3 DNA: TGTGCCAGCAGTTTCCCGACTGGGAACCAAGACACCCAGTAC. This gives the protein CASSFPTGNQDTQY. The CDR3 in its entirety is CASSFPTGNQDTQYF.

This clone was found once. One junction end does not reproduce the germline sequence, and a read error may be involved. Mouse gene names and germline throughout. The read is 1 residue too short to cover the CDR3 end, so that end is filled in from the germline J gene. The V call is TRBV13-2, the J call TRBJ2-4; 9 nucleotides line up with TRBD1. The germline V gene has CDR1 NNHNN and CDR2 SYGAGS (reference sequence). This CDR3 has 13 residues. CDR3 DNA, as far as it was read: TGTGCCAGCGGCGGGACAGGGAAAAACAACTTGTAC. It specifies CASGGTGKNNLY. From start to end, the CDR3 is CASGGTGKNNLYF.

This clone appeared a single time. Gene and germline names: mouse. Read sequence stops 1 residue before the CDR3 end, and the germline J gene provides the missing end. V and J are TRBV24 and TRBJ2-5; D may be TRBD1 (5 bases). V was pared by 4 bases and J by 0 bases, with 8 bases between. Germline values: CDR1 KGHTA, CDR2 FRNEEI. There are 14 residues in the CDR3. The sequenced part of the CDR3 DNA is TGTGCCAGCAGTCCGACAGTTAACCAAGACACCCAGTAC. Protein product: CASSPTVNQDTQY. The full CDR3 protein is CASSPTVNQDTQYF.

Points on this clone: Gene names refer to mouse genes. The CDR3 extends 1 residue past the end of the read, so its final part is completed from the germline J gene. The chain combines TRBV19 with TRBJ2-5, with D perhaps matching TRBD1 or TRBD2 (5 bases each). The CDR3 runs 15 residues. Trimming stripped 2 bases from V and 0 bases from J, with 10 bases between. Germline V CDR1 and CDR2: FNHDT, SITEND (reference sequence). The part of the CDR3 DNA that was read is TGTGCCAGCAGTATCGGGGGAGGTAACCAAGACACCCAGTAC. Encoded protein: CASSIGGGNQDTQY. The whole CDR3 protein is CASSIGGGNQDTQYF.

For this clone: Each gene name is a mouse one. The CDR3 end is not reached by the read, which stops 1 residue before it; the germline J gene fills it in. This sequence joins TRBV31 and TRBJ1-5; a weak D match, TRBD1 (5 bases). V lost 2 bases and J 0 bases, leaving 5 bases between the germline ends. The CDR3 totals 13 residues. Per the germline V gene, CDR1 is GKSSPN and CDR2 is SITVG. The CDR3 bases that were read are TGTGCCTGGAGTAGGGGTAACAACCAGGCTCCGCTT. Translation gives CAWSRGNNQAPL. The full CDR3 sequence reads CAWSRGNNQAPLF.

This clone was seen more than once but under ten times. Gene labels here are mouse ones. The CDR3 end falls 1 residue outside the read, so it is completed with the germline J gene. V gene TRBV13-3 combines with J gene TRBJ2-7; 10 bases match TRBD2. Unmatched junction bases numbered 4, after V lost 0 bases and J lost 4 bases. Germline V CDR1 and CDR2: NNHDY, SYVADS. This CDR3 is 15 amino acids long. CDR3 sequence reads: CASSDAQDWGYEQYF. The sequenced CDR3 bases are TGTGCCAGCAGTGATGCACAGGACTGGGGGTATGAACAGTAC.

This clone was seen more than once but under ten times. These gene names are mouse names. The missing CDR3 end, 1 residue past where the read stops, is filled in from the germline J gene. V and J are TRBV19 and TRBJ2-7; 11 nucleotides line up with TRBD1. The CDR3 sequence is 16 residues long. Trimming cost V 5 bases and J 0 bases; bases outside gene matches: 7. Germline CDR1 reads FNHDT; CDR2 reads SITEND (reference sequence). Partial CDR3 DNA: TGTGCCAGCAGCCGTCCAGGGACAGGGGGCTCCTATGAACAGTAC. This translates into CASSRPGTGGSYEQY. The full CDR3 sequence reads CASSRPGTGGSYEQYF.

Regarding this clone: Gene names denote mouse genes. The CDR3 goes on 1 residue after the read ends, and that part is filled in from the germline J gene. The chain links TRBV13-3 to TRBJ2-1, with a tentative D call TRBD1 (7 bases). This CDR3 contains 13 residues. Germline lookup yields CDR1 NNHDY and CDR2 SYVADS. V lost 5 bases and J 7 bases, leaving 13 bases between the germline ends. CDR3 sequence: CASRSQGGAEQFF. The CDR3 DNA, read in part, is TGTGCCAGCAGGTCGCAGGGGGGAGCTGAGCAGTTC.

Details on this clone: Gene names are the mouse ones. The read terminates 1 residue before the CDR3 end, so the remaining end is supplied by the germline J gene. The chain couples TRBV29 to TRBJ1-4, with TRBD1 matching 10 bases. Germline values: CDR1 MSHET, CDR2 SYDVDS. This CDR3 spans 17 amino acids. The CDR3 here is CASGDSSGTGEGERLFF. CDR3 DNA, as far as it was read: TGTGCCAGCGGTGACTCCTCCGGGACAGGGGAGGGCGAAAGATTATTT. The full variable domain, its missing parts supplied by reference TRBV29 and TRBJ1-4, is DMKVTQMPRYLIKRMGENVLLECGQDMSHETMYWYRQDPGLGLQLIYISYDVDSNSEGDIPKGYRVSRKKREHFSLILDSAKTNQTSVYFCASGDSSGTGEGERLFFGHGTKLSVL.

On this clone itself: Genes and germline come from the mouse. From the germline J gene comes the end of the CDR3, since the read stops 1 residue before it. The chain combines TRBV5 with TRBJ1-1; the D gene is possibly TRBD1 (6 bases). CDR1 is LGHNA, CDR2 YNLKQL, per germline (reference sequence). This CDR3 comprises 14 residues. Trimming removed 0 bases at V and 1 base at J, with 6 bases between. The CDR3 here is CASSQEGQNTEVFF. The sequenced part of the CDR3 DNA is TGTGCCAGCAGCCAAGAGGGACAAAACACAGAAGTCTTC.

As regards this clone: The genes are named according to mouse. The CDR3 extends 1 residue past the end of the read, so its final part is completed from the germline J gene. This chain links TRBV2 with TRBJ2-1, with 8 bases fitting TRBD2. Germline V gene data show CDR1 as LGHNA and CDR2 as YSYQKL. CDR3 length equals 16 residues. Trimming took 0 bases from V and 1 from J; bases not matched to a gene: 2. CDR3 sequence reads: CASSQEWGGNYAEQFF. The part of the CDR3 DNA that was read is TGTGCCAGCAGCCAAGAGTGGGGGGGAAACTATGCTGAGCAGTTC.

This clone has only a few counts. Genes here carry mouse names. The CDR3 is cut off 1 residue early in the read; its end comes from the germline J gene. J is TRBJ2-7 and V is TRBV29; 7 nucleotides line up with TRBD1. V lost 6 bases and J lost 0; bases outside the gene matches: 5. The CDR3 is 14 residues long. Germline V gives CDR1 MSHET, CDR2 SYDVDS. The CDR3 spells CASRIRDSSYEQYF. CDR3 DNA, as far as it was read: TGTGCTAGCAGGATCCGGGACAGCTCCTATGAACAGTAC.

As regards this clone: Germline and genes: mouse. The CDR3 end is not reached by the read, which stops 1 residue before it; the germline J gene fills it in. The chain is built from TRBV4 and TRBJ2-5; D is perhaps TRBD1 (6 bases). The CDR3 is 12 residues long. The germline V gene encodes CDR1 LGHDT and CDR2 YNNKQL (reference sequence). V was cut by 5 bases and J by 4 bases, with 7 bases left in between. The part of the CDR3 DNA that was read is TGTGCCAGCAGCCGGGACAAAGACACCCAGTAC. Amino acid sequence: CASSRDKDTQY. The whole CDR3 region reads CASSRDKDTQYF. Full variable domain (remainder filled in from reference TRBV4 and TRBJ2-5): ETAVFQTPNYHVTQVGNEVSFNCKQTLGHDTMYWYKQDSKKLLKIMFSYNNKQLIVNETVPRRFSPQSSDKAHLNLRIKSVEPEDSAVYLCASSRDKDTQYFGPGTRLLVL.

A word on this clone: The genes and germline here are from mouse. The read ends 1 residue early relative to the CDR3; the germline J gene fills the gap. V usage is TRBV15 and J usage is TRBJ2-4, with TRBD2 identical over 9 bases. V shed 9 bases and J 0 bases; nucleotides not matched to a gene: 7. CDR3 length equals 15 residues. Germline CDR1 is SGHND and CDR2 is FRSKSL. The covered CDR3 bases are TGTGCCAGAAAGACTGGGGGCTCTAGTCAAAACACCTTGTAC. Amino acid sequence: CARKTGGSSQNTLY. The whole CDR3 sequence reads CARKTGGSSQNTLYF.

In regard to this clone: Here the gene names and germline are mouse. The read gets to within 1 residue of the CDR3 end, and the germline J gene fills in the rest. The chain carries TRBV13-2 and TRBJ1-3, with 10 nucleotides matching TRBD1. The CDR3 spans 15 residues. V lost 3 bases, J lost 2 bases, and 2 bases stayed unmatched. Germline V CDR1 and CDR2: NNHNN, SYGAGS (reference sequence). The CDR3 bases that were read are TGTGCCAGCGGTGGGACAGGGGGAGCTGGAAATACGCTCTAT. Its protein product is CASGGTGGAGNTLY. The complete CDR3 protein is CASGGTGGAGNTLYF.

Notes on this clone: The listed genes are named as in mouse. The DNA ends 1 residue before the CDR3 does, and the rest of the CDR3 is filled in from the germline J gene. The same CDR3 arises from other DNA sequences in this sample as well. This rearrangement joins TRBV13-1 to TRBJ1-1, with a weak D call TRBD1 (5 bases). The CDR3 has 14 residues. Between the trimmed V and J ends, which lost 0 bases and 4 bases, there was a span of 10 bases. Germline CDR1 NSHNY, CDR2 SYGAGN. The DNA read from the CDR3 is TGTGCCAGCAGTGATGCCAGAGGGGCCACAGAAGTCTTC. Its translation is CASSDARGATEVF. The full-length CDR3 reads as CASSDARGATEVFF.

This clone has a handful of counts. Gene names follow the mouse nomenclature. The read ends 1 residue before the CDR3 terminus; that terminus is restored from the germline J gene. The chain uses TRBV2 and TRBJ1-5, with D uncertain. The germline V and J ends were trimmed by 0 bases and 4 bases, with 7 bases remaining between them. The germline gives CDR1 LGHNA, CDR2 YSYQKL. This CDR3 is built from 14 residues. The CDR3 DNA, read in part, is TGTGCCAGCAGCCAAGATCTACAGAACCAGGCTCCGCTT. Its protein is CASSQDLQNQAPL. The whole CDR3 sequence reads CASSQDLQNQAPLF.

In regard to this clone: Gene labels here are mouse ones. The sequence runs out 1 residue before the end of the CDR3; the remainder is reconstructed from the germline J gene. This chain links TRBV1 with TRBJ2-5; D possibly corresponds to TRBD2 (6 bases). The CDR3 length is 14 residues. The V gene's germline CDR1 is NSQYPW and CDR2 LRSPGD (reference sequence). Deletions cut 1 base from V and 1 base from J, with 6 bases between. The sequenced part of the CDR3 DNA is TGCACCTGCAGTGCAGTGGGGGACCAAGACACCCAGTAC. Residues: CTCSAVGDQDTQY. The full CDR3 is CTCSAVGDQDTQYF.

As concerns this clone: Gene names follow the mouse nomenclature. The CDR3 end falls 1 residue outside the read, so it is completed with the germline J gene. V gene TRBV29 combines with J gene TRBJ1-4; D remains ambiguous. This CDR3 is built from 12 residues. The germline V and J ends were trimmed by 4 bases and 7 bases, with 7 bases remaining between them. Germline V gene data show CDR1 as MSHET and CDR2 as SYDVDS. The sequenced CDR3 bases are TGTGCTAGCAGTTCTATGAGCGAAAGATTATTT. Its protein product is CASSSMSERLF. The full-length CDR3 reads as CASSSMSERLFF.